Included here is one T cell receptor (beta chain) sequence, with context. Its target is unknown. The data stem from a study of cytomegalovirus exposure and HLA in healthy donors. Study-wide results and caveats: Cytomegalovirus status was reportedly diagnosed by the classifier with high sensitivity and specificity.

Profiled with immunoSEQ multiplex PCR; TCRdb holds only in-frame clones, not every one. The profile shows about 190,000 clones, about 82% of them singletons. Germline V gene sequence: CDR1 SGHVS, CDR2 FNYEAQ. V shed 4 bases, J shed 1 base, and the junction held 3 bases outside the gene matches. The CDR3 totals 14 residues. The specimen was PBMCs. The TCR was taken from a woman aged 18-35 years in good health and CMV-seronegative. V usage is TRBV7-6 and J usage is TRBJ2-7; 8 bases map to TRBD1. In DNA form, the CDR3 reads TGTGCCAGCAGCTACGGACAGGGTTCCTACGAGCAGTACTTC. It encodes CASSYGQGSYEQYF.